This record covers a single TCR beta chain. This sample is part of a study of spatial heterogeneity in lung cancer. Study-wide context: Alpha-chain detections were consistently fewer than beta-chain detections among the sequences. Across the raw uncorrected reads, a unique TCR and UMI combination was observed, on average, more than ten times.

Per germline, CDR1 DFQATT and CDR2 SNEGSKA (reference sequence). The J segment lost 4 bases and the V segment lost 4 bases, leaving 2 bases of the junction unmatched. The CDR3 covers 14 residues. One entry per CDR3 protein results from TCRdb running MiXCR on the 5' RACE reads. Of 9,500 to 14,000 distinct CDR3 sequences listed, more than 3.5% were seen once; the top ten hold around 50%. As for time point: sample taken at primary tumor resection. There were 75 or so donors, all of them untreated patients with early-stage non-small cell lung cancer. Tumor, nontumor lung or frozen PBMC supplied whole RNA, sequenced without sorting.

The sample was PBMCs, taken at surgery. This TCR was recovered from a female donor with early-stage non-small cell lung cancer. V and J are TRBV20-1 and TRBJ2-3; 13 bases line up with TRBD2. The CDR3 region has the DNA TGCAGTGCTACAACTAGCGGGAGGGCAGATACGCAGTATTTT. Translated, it gives CSATTSGRADTQYF.